The next 10 T cell receptor beta chains were all read from a single sample in a study of cytomegalovirus exposure and HLA in healthy donors. The PCR contained 60 Vbeta and 13 Jbeta primers. Method: immunoSEQ multiplex PCR; TCRdb's copy keeps in-frame clones and lacks some. The repertoire holds more than 150,000 clones, with 76% as singletons. The sample was PBMCs. The receptors shown here come from a woman in her twenties or thirties in good health and CMV-seropositive.

The chain joins TRBV4-1 to TRBJ1-1; a possible D gene is TRBD1 (5 bases). Germline-derived CDR1 and CDR2 are MGHRA and YSYEKL. The CDR3 has 14 amino acids. V was trimmed by 0 bases and J by 5 bases, leaving 10 bases between them. The CDR3 loop is CASSQDREGTEAFF. In DNA, the CDR3 is TGCGCCAGCAGCCAAGACAGGGAAGGTACTGAAGCTTTCTTT.

V gene TRBV7-2 combines with J gene TRBJ1-5; D ambiguous. With 4 bases removed from V and 4 bases from J, the gap between germline ends came to 11 bases. CDR1 and CDR2 (germline): SGHTA, FQGNSA. This CDR3 comprises 14 residues. In DNA, the CDR3 is TGTGCCAGCAGCTCCTCCCCGGGGAATCAGCCCCAGCATTTT. This encodes CASSSSPGNQPQHF.

This chain connects TRBV6-4 to TRBJ2-1, with 9 nucleotides matching TRBD1. Germline CDR1 reads MRHNA; CDR2 reads SNTAGT. The ends lost 2 bases at V and 4 bases at J; junction bases unmatched: 3. The length of the CDR3 is 15 residues. The CDR3 coding sequence is TGTGCCAGCAGTGACGGGACAGGGAAGTACAATGAGCAGTTCTTC. Translating gives CASSDGTGKYNEQFF.

This chain links TRBV2 with TRBJ2-1, with 9 bases identical to TRBD1. V lost 8 bases to trimming and J lost 8 bases; unmatched junction nucleotides: 4. Looked up from germline, CDR1 is SNHLY and CDR2 is FYNNEI. The CDR3 loop spans 12 amino acids. DNA of the CDR3: TGTGCCAGCGGGACAGGGAGGGATGAGCAGTTCTTC. It is translated as CASGTGRDEQFF.

The rearrangement links TRBV7-9 to TRBJ1-4; 8 positions agree with TRBD1. CDR3 size: 14 residues. V gave up 4 bases and J gave up 7 bases; unmatched junction bases: 5. Germline V gene data show CDR1 as SEHNR and CDR2 as FQNEAQ (reference sequence). The CDR3 nucleotides are TGTGCCAGCAGCTCAGACAGGGGATTTGAAAAACTGTTTTTT. Translated: CASSSDRGFEKLFF.

The chain couples TRBV7-9 to TRBJ1-3; D remains ambiguous. Germline CDR1 is SEHNR and CDR2 is FQNEAQ (reference sequence). This CDR3 comprises 17 residues. Trimming took 4 bases from V and 0 from J, leaving 16 bases between them. CDR3 DNA: TGTGCCAGCAGCTCTTATCCCCGGGATAGCTCTGGAAACACCATATATTTT. This translates into CASSSYPRDSSGNTIYF.

This clone has only one observation. The V and J genes are TRBV5-6 and TRBJ1-5, with 9 bases matching TRBD1. Germline V gene data show CDR1 as SGHDT and CDR2 as YYEEEE. CDR3 size: 15 residues. After removal of 4 bases from V and 4 bases from J, the junction contained 6 bases not matched to a gene. Written as DNA, the CDR3 is TGTGCCAGCAGCGCGAAACAGGGGGCGAATCAGCCCCAGCATTTT. Translating gives CASSAKQGANQPQHF.

The V call is TRBV30, the J call TRBJ1-2, with D uncertain. The CDR3 runs 16 residues. The V gene lost 0 bases and the J gene lost 8 bases, with 22 bases spanning the gap. Germline V lookup: CDR1 GTSNPN, CDR2 SVGIG (reference sequence). This chain's CDR3 is CAWSVPLANSPWGYTF. The CDR3 region has the DNA TGTGCCTGGAGTGTACCTTTGGCCAATTCTCCTTGGGGCTACACCTTC.

As concerns this clone: In the same sample, other DNA sequences code for this CDR3. This chain connects TRBV19 to TRBJ2-7; 7 bases align to TRBD2. The CDR3 is 14 amino acids. Germline V lookup: CDR1 LNHDA, CDR2 SQIVND (reference sequence). V lost 0 bases to trimming and J lost 2 bases; unmatched junction nucleotides: 1. DNA for the CDR3: TGTGCCAGTAGTATAGATCGGGGGGCCTACGAGCAGTACTTC. As protein: CASSIDRGAYEQYF.

This sequence joins TRBV5-1 and TRBJ1-4; D is undetermined. The germline CDR1 and CDR2 sequences are SGHRS and YFSETQ. Trimming shortened V by 4 bases and J by 3 bases, and 16 bases separated the two germline ends. The CDR3 has 16 amino acids. CDR3 coding DNA: TGCGCCAGCAGCGCAACCGGGAGGGTGGCTAATGAAAAACTGTTTTTT. This codes for CASSATGRVANEKLFF.